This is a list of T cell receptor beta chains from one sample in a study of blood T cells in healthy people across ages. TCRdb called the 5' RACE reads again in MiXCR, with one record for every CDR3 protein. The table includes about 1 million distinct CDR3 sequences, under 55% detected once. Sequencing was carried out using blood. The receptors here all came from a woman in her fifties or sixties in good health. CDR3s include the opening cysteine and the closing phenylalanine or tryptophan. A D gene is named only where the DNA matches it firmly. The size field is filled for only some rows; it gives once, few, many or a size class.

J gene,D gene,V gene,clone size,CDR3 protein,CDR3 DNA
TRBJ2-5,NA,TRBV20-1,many,CSAAGPVGKTQYF,TGCAGTGCTGCAGGGCCTGTTGGAAAGACCCAGTACTTC
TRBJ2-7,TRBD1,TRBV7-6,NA,CASSSSGDRGLYEQYF,TGTGCCAGCAGTTCATCGGGAGACAGGGGCTTGTACGAGCAGTACTTC
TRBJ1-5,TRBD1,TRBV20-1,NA,CSARVSTGGRQPQHF,TGCAGTGCTAGAGTTTCGACAGGGGGACGTCAGCCCCAGCATTTT
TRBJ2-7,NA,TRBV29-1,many,CSVAGKLKEQYF,TGCAGCGTTGCAGGGAAGCTAAAGGAGCAGTACTTC
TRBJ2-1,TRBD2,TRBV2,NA,CASSGVGLAGYNEQFF,TGTGCCAGCAGTGGGGTGGGACTAGCGGGCTACAATGAGCAGTTCTTC
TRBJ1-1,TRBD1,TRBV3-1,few,CASSQDQGETEAFF,TGTGCCAGCAGCCAAGATCAGGGGGAGACTGAAGCTTTCTTT
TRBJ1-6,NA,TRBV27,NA,CASSFRTLNSPLHF,TGTGCCAGCAGTTTCCGGACACTGAATTCACCCCTCCACTTT
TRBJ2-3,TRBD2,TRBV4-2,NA,CASSQDRQRGRTDTQYF,TGTGCCAGCAGCCAAGATCGACAGCGGGGGCGCACAGATACGCAGTATTTT
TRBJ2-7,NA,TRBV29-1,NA,CSVEDQSQDYEQYF,TGCAGCGTTGAAGATCAAAGCCAGGACTACGAGCAGTACTTC
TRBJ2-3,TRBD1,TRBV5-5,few,CASKRQGRTDTQYF,TGTGCCAGCAAGCGACAGGGCCGCACAGATACGCAGTATTTT
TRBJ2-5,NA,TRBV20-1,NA,CSAPRASVRNEQYF,TGCAGTGCTCCTCGAGCTAGCGTCAGGAATGAGCAGTACTTC
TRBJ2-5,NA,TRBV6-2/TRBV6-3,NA,CASSHDGPMGYF,TGTGCCAGCAGTCACGACGGACCCATGGGGTACTTC
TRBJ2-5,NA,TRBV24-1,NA,CATSDPQRGAGETQYF,TGTGCCACCAGTGATCCCCAACGAGGTGCGGGGGAGACCCAGTACTTC
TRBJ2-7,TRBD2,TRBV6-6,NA,CASSTSSGRAEEQYF,TGTGCCAGCAGTACCTCTAGCGGGAGGGCCGAAGAGCAGTACTTC
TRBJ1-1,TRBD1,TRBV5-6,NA,CASSPRGRGEAFF,TGTGCCAGCAGCCCCAGGGGGCGAGGTGAAGCTTTCTTT
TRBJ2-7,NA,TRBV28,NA,CASSLLGGAPGEQYF,TGTGCCAGCAGTTTATTAGGGGGGGCGCCGGGAGAGCAGTACTTC
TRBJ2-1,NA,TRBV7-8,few,CASSLAHRFGQRHEQFF,TGTGCCAGCAGCTTAGCGCATAGATTCGGGCAGCGCCATGAGCAGTTCTTC
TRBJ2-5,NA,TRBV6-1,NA,CASVKGRQETQYF,TGTGCCAGCGTGAAGGGGCGCCAAGAGACCCAGTACTTC
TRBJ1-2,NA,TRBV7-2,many,CASSVTQSLYGYTF,TGTGCCAGCAGCGTAACGCAGAGTCTCTATGGCTACACCTTC
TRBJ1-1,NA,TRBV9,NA,CASSVVGGQNTEAFF,TGTGCCAGCAGCGTAGTGGGAGGGCAAAACACTGAAGCTTTCTTT
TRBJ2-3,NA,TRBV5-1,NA,CASSLMASSTDTQYF,TGCGCCAGCAGCTTGATGGCTAGTAGCACAGATACGCAGTATTTT
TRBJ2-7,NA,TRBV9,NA,CASSAAGQSYEQYF,TGTGCCAGCAGCGCGGCGGGACAGAGCTACGAGCAGTACTTC
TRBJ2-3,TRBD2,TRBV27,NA,CASRHSGLAGYRGTDTQYF,TGTGCCAGCCGCCACTCCGGATTAGCGGGATATCGAGGCACAGATACGCAGTATTTT
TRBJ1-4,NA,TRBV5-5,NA,CASSLAGREVSNEKLFF,TGTGCCAGCAGCTTGGCTGGCAGGGAGGTGTCTAATGAAAAACTGTTTTTT
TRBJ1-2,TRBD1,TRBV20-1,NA,CSASPDRGNYGYTF,TGCAGTGCTAGCCCAGACAGGGGGAACTATGGCTACACCTTC
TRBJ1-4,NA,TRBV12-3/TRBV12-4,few,CASSAGSNEKLFF,TGTGCCAGCAGTGCGGGTAGTAATGAAAAACTGTTTTTT